Below are 9 T cell receptor beta chains sequenced from a single sample in a study of blood T cell repertoires in COVID-19. TCRdb's table, derived via immunoSEQ multiplex PCR, lists solely in-frame clones and lacks some. The sample contains fewer than 400,000 clones, 80% to 90% of which appear only once. The sample taken for sequencing was peripheral blood. These receptors were obtained from a young man with active or convalescent COVID-19.

This chain joins TRBV7-3 and TRBJ1-2, with 9 bases lining up with TRBD1. From germline, CDR1 is SGHTA and CDR2 FQGTGA. This CDR3 region has 14 residues. The trim removed 2 bases at V and 8 bases at J, leaving 6 bases unmatched. CDR3 nucleotides: TGTGCCAGCAGCTTACCCGGGACAGGGACCGGCTACACCTTC. Its protein product is CASSLPGTGTGYTF. Using reference TRBV7-3 and TRBJ1-2 for the parts outside the CDR3, the full variable domain is GAGVSQTPSNKVTEKGKYVELRCDPISGHTALYWYRQSLGQGPEFLIYFQGTGAADDSGLPNDRFFAVRPEGSVSTLKIQRTERGDSAVYLCASSLPGTGTGYTFGSGTRLTVV.

The chain joins TRBV20-1 to TRBJ2-7; D is perhaps TRBD2 (6 bases). Germline values: CDR1 DFQATT, CDR2 SNEGSKA (reference sequence). V shed 3 bases and J shed 2 bases, with 26 bases lying between them. This CDR3 is built from 18 residues. CDR3 residues: CSASRYQNYAGSTYEQYF. Here the CDR3 DNA reads TGCAGTGCTAGTCGGTACCAGAACTATGCCGGGAGTACCTACGAGCAGTACTTC.

This clone has only one observation. The chain recombines TRBV11-3 with TRBJ1-3, with 9 positions matching TRBD1. The V and J ends lost 5 bases and 2 bases, in that order; junction bases with no gene match: 10. CDR1 and CDR2 (germline): SGHNT, YENEEA. CDR3 size: 17 residues. The CDR3 spells CASSTRPRTGAGNTIYF. CDR3 nucleotides: TGTGCCAGCAGCACCCGCCCCAGGACAGGGGCTGGAAACACCATATATTTT. Looking up the rest from reference TRBV11-3 and TRBJ1-3 gives the full variable domain: EAGVVQSPRYKIIEKKQPVAFWCNPISGHNTLYWYLQNLGQGPELLIRYENEEAVDDSQLPKDRFSAERLKGVDSTLKIQPAELGDSAVYLCASSTRPRTGAGNTIYFGEGSWLTVV.

The CDR3 DNA sequence: TGCGCCAGCAGTATGGCTGTGAGCACAGATACGCAGTATTTT. Translating gives CASSMAVSTDTQYF. The chain combines TRBV5-1 with TRBJ2-3; D gene ambiguous. With 5 bases removed from V and 0 bases from J, the gap between germline ends came to 10 bases. There are 14 residues in the CDR3. The germline gives CDR1 SGHRS, CDR2 YFSETQ.

V is TRBV23-1 and J is TRBJ2-5; 11 bases agree with TRBD1. TRBV23-1 is annotated as an ORF whose role is uncertain. The CDR3 loop spans 17 amino acids. The V segment lost 1 base and the J segment 2 bases; nucleotides outside the gene matches: 6. CDR3 amino acids: CASSQFFGQGAQETQYF. As DNA, the CDR3 is TGCGCCAGCAGTCAATTTTTCGGACAGGGGGCTCAAGAGACCCAGTACTTC.

This clone was observed a few times. The chain has TRBV6-5 and TRBJ1-4; D gene unclear. The V and J ends lost 3 bases and 5 bases respectively, with 10 bases between them. The CDR3 covers 14 residues. Per germline, CDR1 MNHEY and CDR2 SVGAGI. DNA of the CDR3: TGTGCCAGCAGTTATGGTCCGGGGAATGAAAAACTGTTTTTT. It translates to CASSYGPGNEKLFF.

The rearrangement joins TRBV6-2 or TRBV6-3 to TRBJ1-5, with 8 bases identical to TRBD1. The germline gives CDR1 MNHEY, CDR2 SVGEGT. The CDR3 loop spans 17 amino acids. With V trimmed by 6 bases and J by 0 bases, 10 bases remained unmatched. The CDR3 is CASSRKTGDFSNQPQHF. Here the CDR3 DNA reads TGTGCCAGCAGCCGAAAGACAGGGGATTTTAGCAATCAGCCCCAGCATTTT.

V and J are TRBV30 and TRBJ2-5, with 7 bases aligning to TRBD2. CDR3 length equals 13 residues. Trimming cost V 4 bases and J 5 bases; bases outside gene matches: 7. Germline V gives CDR1 GTSNPN, CDR2 SVGIG (reference sequence). The CDR3 DNA reads TGTGCCTGGAATCGAGGACTAGGGGAGACCCAGTACTTC. This encodes CAWNRGLGETQYF.

The rearrangement joins TRBV18 to TRBJ2-1; D is unresolved. Trimming removed 3 bases at V and 0 bases at J, with 9 bases between. The CDR3 is 15 residues long. The V gene's germline CDR1 is KGHSH and CDR2 LQKENI. The chain's CDR3 is CASSPTADSYNEQFF. The CDR3 DNA follows: TGTGCCAGCTCACCTACAGCCGACTCCTACAATGAGCAGTTCTTC.